Each of the 8 T cell receptor beta chains below was sequenced from the same sample in a study of blood T cells in healthy people across ages. Through a sample-barcoded 5' primer and a J-beta primer mix, a second PCR was run for roughly 7 to 12 cycles. TCRdb analysed the 5' RACE reads with MiXCR anew, one entry per CDR3 protein. The repertoire holds about 970,000 distinct CDR3 sequences, 45% to 60% seen once, with 20% to 25% in the top ten. Sequenced sample: blood. The receptor set was obtained from an older woman in good health.

The chain is built from TRBV7-2 and TRBJ2-1; no firm D call. CDR1 and CDR2 from the germline V gene are SGHTA and FQGNSA. V shed 4 bases and J shed 9 bases, with 16 bases lying between them. There are 14 residues in the CDR3. CDR3 loop: CASSSGIPFSEQFF. In nucleotides, the CDR3 is TGTGCCAGCAGCTCGGGTATTCCCTTCAGTGAGCAGTTCTTC.

The rearrangement links TRBV10-2 to TRBJ2-5, with 8 bases fitting TRBD1. J lost 11 bases, V lost 10 bases, and 9 bases had no gene match. Germline CDR1 reads WSHSY; CDR2 reads SAAADI. This CDR3 has 11 amino acids. CDR3 nucleotide sequence: TGCGCCACACAGGGGGACTGGGAGCAGTACTTC. Amino acid sequence: CATQGDWEQYF.

The chain links TRBV4-2 to TRBJ2-2; D ambiguous. Germline assignment: CDR1 LGHNA and CDR2 YNFKEQ. The V end was cut by 2 bases, the J end by 6 bases, with 19 bases between. This CDR3 spans 17 amino acids. The chain's CDR3 is CASSQRYGIPTPGELFF. DNA of the CDR3: TGTGCCAGCAGCCAACGTTACGGCATTCCCACCCCCGGGGAGCTGTTTTTT.

This clonotype was seen a few times. This chain joins TRBV7-2 and TRBJ2-7, with D possibly TRBD1 on 6 matching bases. The V and J ends lost 5 bases and 7 bases respectively, with 12 bases between them. The length of the CDR3 is 12 residues. The germline CDR1 and CDR2 sequences are SGHTA and FQGNSA. CDR3 sequence (DNA): TGTGCCAGCAGCATCTCTCAGGGGGAGCAGTACTTC. It codes for CASSISQGEQYF.

For this clonotype: This may stem from a read error, because a much larger clone lies one nucleotide away. This chain uses TRBV10-3 with TRBJ2-7; D unresolved. The CDR3 length is 11 residues. In germline, CDR1 is ENHRY, CDR2 SYGVKD. The CDR3 DNA reads as TGTGCCACCAGTGTGGCCTACGAGCAGTACTTC. Protein sequence: CATSVAYEQYF.

This clonotype has just a few counts. The V call is TRBV5-1, the J call TRBJ1-2; D not resolved. Trimming pared 4 bases from V and 8 bases from J, leaving 21 bases between. Germline V gene data show CDR1 as SGHRS and CDR2 as YFSETQ. The length of the CDR3 is 15 residues. DNA for the CDR3: TGCGCCAGCAGCCCCTCCCCGGAGCGCAGGATCGGCTACACCTTC. Protein: CASSPSPERRIGYTF.

This clonotype was seen repeatedly, ten times or more. The rearrangement uses TRBV5-1 and TRBJ2-2; 7 bases line up with TRBD2. Germline V gene lookup returns CDR1 SGHRS and CDR2 YFSETQ. V was pared by 0 bases and J by 8 bases, with 10 bases of the junction left unmatched. There are 16 residues in the CDR3. CDR3 nucleotides: TGCGCCAGCAGCTTGGTTCTGGGAGGGCCCTCGGGGGAGCTGTTTTTT. Its protein is CASSLVLGGPSGELFF.

The chain couples TRBV6-2 or TRBV6-3 to TRBJ2-5; TRBD2 agrees at 12 bases. From germline, CDR1 is MNHEY and CDR2 SVGEGT. Trimming cost V 6 bases and J 5 bases; bases outside gene matches: 13. This CDR3 spans 17 amino acids. In DNA form, the CDR3 reads TGTGCCAGCAGACTCCGGACTAGCGGGACCATTAGGGAGACCCAGTACTTC. Its protein product is CASRLRTSGTIRETQYF.